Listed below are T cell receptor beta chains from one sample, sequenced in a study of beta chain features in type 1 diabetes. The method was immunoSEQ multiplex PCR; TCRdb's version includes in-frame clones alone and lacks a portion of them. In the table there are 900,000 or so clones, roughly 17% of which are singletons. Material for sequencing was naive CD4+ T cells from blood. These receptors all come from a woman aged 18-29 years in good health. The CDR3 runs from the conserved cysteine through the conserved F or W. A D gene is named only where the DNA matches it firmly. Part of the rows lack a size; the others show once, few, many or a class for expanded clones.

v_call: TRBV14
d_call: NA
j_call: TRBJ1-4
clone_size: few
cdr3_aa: CASSQDEGTPPTNEKLFF
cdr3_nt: TGTGCCAGCAGCCAAGATGAGGGGACACCGCCAACTAATGAAAAACTGTTTTTT

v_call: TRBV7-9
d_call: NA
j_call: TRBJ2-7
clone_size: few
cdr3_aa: CASSFYGDEQYF
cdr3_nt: TGTGCCAGCAGCTTTTACGGAGACGAGCAGTACTTC

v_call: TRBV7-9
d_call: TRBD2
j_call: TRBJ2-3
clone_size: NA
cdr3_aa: CASSPWTSSASTDTQYF
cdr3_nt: TGTGCCAGCAGCCCCTGGACTAGCTCGGCAAGCACAGATACGCAGTATTTT

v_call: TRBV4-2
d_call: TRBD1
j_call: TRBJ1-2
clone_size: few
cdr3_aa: CASSNLGQAYGYTF
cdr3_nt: TGTGCCAGCAGCAATCTGGGACAGGCCTATGGCTACACCTTC

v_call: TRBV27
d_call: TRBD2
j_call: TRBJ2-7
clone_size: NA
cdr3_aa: CASSLYRGSGTYYEQYF
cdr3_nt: TGTGCCAGCAGTTTATACCGAGGTAGCGGGACCTACTACGAGCAGTACTTC

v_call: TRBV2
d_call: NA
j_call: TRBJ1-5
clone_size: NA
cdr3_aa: CASRTDSIQPQHF
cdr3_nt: TGTGCCAGCAGAACAGACAGCATTCAGCCCCAGCATTTT

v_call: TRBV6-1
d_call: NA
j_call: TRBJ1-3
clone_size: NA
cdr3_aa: CASSGDGYSGNTIYF
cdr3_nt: TGTGCCAGCAGTGGAGACGGTTACTCTGGAAACACCATATATTTT

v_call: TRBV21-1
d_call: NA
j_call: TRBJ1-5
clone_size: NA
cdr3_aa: CASSRGQGRSLPIYSNQPQHF
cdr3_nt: TGTGCCAGCAGCCGTGGGCAGGGAAGGTCCTTACCTATCTATAGCAATCAGCCCCAGCATTTT

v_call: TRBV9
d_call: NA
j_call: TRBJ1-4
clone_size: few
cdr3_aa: CASSATTASNEKLFF
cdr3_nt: TGTGCCAGCAGCGCTACGACAGCTTCTAATGAAAAACTGTTTTTT

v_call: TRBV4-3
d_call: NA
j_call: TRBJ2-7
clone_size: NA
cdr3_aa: CASSQVARVGYEQYF
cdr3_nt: TGCGCCAGCAGCCAAGTCGCCAGGGTGGGGTACGAGCAGTACTTC

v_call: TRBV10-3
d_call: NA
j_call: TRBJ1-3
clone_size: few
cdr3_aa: CAISGPDSGNTIYF
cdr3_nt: TGTGCCATCAGTGGTCCAGACTCTGGAAACACCATATATTTT

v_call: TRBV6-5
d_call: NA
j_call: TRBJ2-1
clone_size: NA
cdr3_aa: CASSLQGPGNNEQFF
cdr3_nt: TGTGCCAGCAGTCTACAGGGACCGGGTAACAATGAGCAGTTCTTC

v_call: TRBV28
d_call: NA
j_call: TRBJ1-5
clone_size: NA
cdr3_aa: CASSFKAYSNQPQHF
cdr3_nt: TGTGCCAGCAGTTTCAAAGCGTATAGCAATCAGCCCCAGCATTTT

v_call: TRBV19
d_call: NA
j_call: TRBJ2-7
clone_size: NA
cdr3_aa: CASSSRAAGSYEQYF
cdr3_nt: TGTGCCAGTTCCTCACGAGCAGCGGGCTCCTACGAGCAGTACTTC

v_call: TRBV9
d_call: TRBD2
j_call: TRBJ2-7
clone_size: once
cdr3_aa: CASSVGVAGGYIGGYEQYF
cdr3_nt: TGTGCCAGCAGCGTAGGTGTAGCGGGAGGGTATATCGGAGGGTACGAGCAGTACTTC

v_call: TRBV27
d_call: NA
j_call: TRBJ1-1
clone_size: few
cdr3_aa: CASSLGQRNTEAFF
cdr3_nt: TGTGCCAGCAGTCTCGGACAGAGGAACACTGAAGCTTTCTTT

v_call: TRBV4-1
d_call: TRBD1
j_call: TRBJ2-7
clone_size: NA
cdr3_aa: CASSLDRGSYEQYF
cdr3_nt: TGCGCCAGCAGCCTGGACAGGGGATCCTACGAGCAGTACTTC

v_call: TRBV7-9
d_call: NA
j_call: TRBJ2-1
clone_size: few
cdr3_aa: CASSLDAGYASEQFF
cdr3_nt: TGTGCCAGCAGCTTAGATGCGGGGTACGCCAGTGAGCAGTTCTTC

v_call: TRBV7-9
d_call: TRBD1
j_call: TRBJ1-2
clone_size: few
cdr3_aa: CASSSGQGWDGYTF
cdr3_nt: TGTGCCAGCAGCTCCGGACAGGGTTGGGATGGCTACACCTTC

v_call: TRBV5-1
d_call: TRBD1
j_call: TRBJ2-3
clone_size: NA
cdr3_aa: CASRQGVGTDTQYF
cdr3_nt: TGCGCCAGCAGACAGGGGGTCGGCACAGATACGCAGTATTTT

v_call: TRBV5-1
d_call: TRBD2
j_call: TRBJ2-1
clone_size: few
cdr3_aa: CASRSTSGRYNEQFF
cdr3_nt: TGCGCCAGCAGGTCTACTAGCGGGAGATACAATGAGCAGTTCTTC

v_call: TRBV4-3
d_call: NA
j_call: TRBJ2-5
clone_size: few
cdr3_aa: CASSQDRNSWQETQYF
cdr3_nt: TGCGCCAGCAGCCAAGATCGGAATAGCTGGCAGGAGACCCAGTACTTC

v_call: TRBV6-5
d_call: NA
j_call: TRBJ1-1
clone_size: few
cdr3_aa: CASSYGQRRTEAFF
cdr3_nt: TGTGCCAGCAGTTACGGCCAGAGAAGGACTGAAGCTTTCTTT

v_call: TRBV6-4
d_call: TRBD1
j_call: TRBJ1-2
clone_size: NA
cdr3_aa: CASSPTGFGGYTF
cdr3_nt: TGTGCCAGCAGCCCGACAGGGTTTGGCGGCTACACCTTC

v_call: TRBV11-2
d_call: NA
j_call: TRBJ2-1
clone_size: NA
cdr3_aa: CASSQNIDSYNEQFF
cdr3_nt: TGTGCCAGCAGCCAAAACATCGACTCCTACAATGAGCAGTTCTTC

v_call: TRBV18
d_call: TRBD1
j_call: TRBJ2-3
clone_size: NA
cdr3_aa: CATERLQGAGDTQYF
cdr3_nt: TGTGCCACCGAACGACTACAGGGGGCAGGGGATACGCAGTATTTT

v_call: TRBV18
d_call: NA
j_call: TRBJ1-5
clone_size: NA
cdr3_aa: CASSGGISGNQPQHF
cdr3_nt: TGTGCCAGCTCAGGAGGAATCAGCGGCAATCAGCCCCAGCATTTT

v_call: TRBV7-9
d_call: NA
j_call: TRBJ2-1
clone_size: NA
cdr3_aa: CASSWGWGLLYNEQFF
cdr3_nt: TGTGCCAGCAGCTGGGGTTGGGGCTTACTCTACAATGAGCAGTTCTTC

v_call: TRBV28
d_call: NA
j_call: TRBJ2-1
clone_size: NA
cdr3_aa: CASSLSPSLLYNEQFF
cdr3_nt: TGTGCCAGCAGTTTATCCCCCTCCTTGCTATACAATGAGCAGTTCTTC

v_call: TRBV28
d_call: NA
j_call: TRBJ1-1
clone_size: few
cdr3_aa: CASSFFGNFGAFF
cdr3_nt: TGTGCCAGCAGTTTTTTTGGGAATTTCGGTGCTTTCTTT

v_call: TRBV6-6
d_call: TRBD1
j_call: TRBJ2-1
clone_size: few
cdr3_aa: CASSFAGQGNNEQFF
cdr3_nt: TGTGCCAGCAGTTTCGCCGGACAGGGGAACAATGAGCAGTTCTTC

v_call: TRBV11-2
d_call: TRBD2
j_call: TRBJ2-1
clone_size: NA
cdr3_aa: CASSLDLAGGRGEQFF
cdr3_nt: TGTGCCAGCAGCTTGGACCTAGCGGGAGGGCGAGGTGAGCAGTTCTTC

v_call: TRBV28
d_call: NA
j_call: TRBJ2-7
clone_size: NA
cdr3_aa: CASSFRLFKYF
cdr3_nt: TGTGCCAGCAGTTTCAGACTTTTTAAGTACTTC

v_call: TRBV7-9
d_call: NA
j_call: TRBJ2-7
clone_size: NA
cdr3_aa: CASSLAGADEQYF
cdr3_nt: TGTGCCAGCAGCTTGGCGGGCGCGGACGAGCAGTACTTC